This T cell receptor beta chain was sequenced in a study of blood T cell repertoires in COVID-19. Overall study context: The United States, Italy and Spain were the sources of the acute and convalescent COVID-19 samples. Sources were T cells, B-cell-depleted T cells, or PBMCs; the material itself was cDNA or gDNA.

This CDR3 region has 16 residues. Per germline, CDR1 ENHRY and CDR2 SYGVKD. The V and J ends lost 0 bases and 1 base respectively, with 12 bases between them. The assay was immunoSEQ multiplex PCR, and TCRdb's table has in-frame clones only and misses some. Of roughly 410,000 clones listed, more than 70% are singletons. The chain uses TRBV10-3 and TRBJ1-1; D gene uncertain. The TCR originated in a man aged 35 to 55 with acute or convalescent COVID-19. Sample: peripheral blood. CDR3 protein: CAISESMLRGNTEAFF. The CDR3 coding sequence is TGTGCCATCAGTGAGTCGATGTTGCGGGGGAACACTGAAGCTTTCTTT.